Listed here are 9 T cell receptor beta chains from one sample, sequenced in a study of shared clonotypes between healthy human individuals. This table comes from immunoSEQ multiplex PCR, and its TCRdb copy is limited to in-frame clones, with some not included. Of more than 2,000,000 clones in the sample, 80% to 95% are singletons; the top ten hold 0.39%. Sequencing used naive CD4+ T cells from PBMCs. Subset noted: CD45RA+ positively selected. Receptors were obtained from a man aged 18 to 30 in good health. Some clones in this sample may be carry-over from other donors' samples.

The chain couples TRBV27 to TRBJ2-7; a possible D gene is TRBD2 (5 bases). Germline CDR1 reads MNHEY; CDR2 reads SMNVEV (reference sequence). The CDR3 is 13 residues long. V lost 7 bases to trimming and J lost 9 bases, with 19 bases between them. CDR3: CASTSSLGGWQYF. For the CDR3, the DNA is TGTGCCAGCACCTCCTCCTTAGGAGGCTGGCAGTACTTC.

The rearrangement joins TRBV6-6 to TRBJ2-1; D is unclear. Germline CDR1 and CDR2: MNHNY and SVGAGI (reference sequence). The CDR3 is made up of 12 amino acids. Between the trimmed V and J ends, which lost 0 bases and 9 bases, there was a span of 6 bases. The CDR3 DNA sequence: TGTGCCAGCAGTTACTCTTTAGCTGAGCAGTTCTTC. Its protein is CASSYSLAEQFF.

CDR3 coding DNA: TGTGCCACAAAAGGACTAGCGGGAGGGATCTCCTACGAGCAGTACTTC. Protein sequence: CATKGLAGGISYEQYF. The V gene is TRBV28, the J gene TRBJ2-7; 15 positions agree with TRBD2. J lost 0 bases, V lost 10 bases, and 7 bases had no gene match. The germline V gene encodes CDR1 MDHEN and CDR2 SYDVKM. The CDR3 extends over 16 amino acids.

This clone was detected only a few times. DNA for the CDR3: TGTGCCAGCGGACTACACCTCCCAAGCTCCTACGAGCAGTACTTC. It is translated as CASGLHLPSSYEQYF. This rearrangement joins TRBV6-1 to TRBJ2-7; D might be TRBD2 (6 bases). The V gene lost 8 bases and the J gene lost 0 bases, with 17 bases spanning the gap. The CDR3 is 15 residues long. Germline V gives CDR1 MNHNS, CDR2 SASEGT.

This chain links TRBV5-1 with TRBJ2-7; perhaps D is TRBD1 or TRBD2 (7 bases each). Germline V gene lookup returns CDR1 SGHRS and CDR2 YFSETQ. The V and J ends lost 0 bases and 2 bases respectively, with 15 bases between them. The CDR3 totals 16 residues. The CDR3 region has the DNA TGCGCCAGCAGCTTGGGCCCGACAGGGAGGGCCTACGAGCAGTACTTC. Translated: CASSLGPTGRAYEQYF. The variable domain in full, with the rest retrieved from reference TRBV5-1 and TRBJ2-7, is KAGVTQTPRYLIKTRGQQVTLSCSPISGHRSVSWYQQTPGQGLQFLFEYFSETQRNKGNFPGRFSGRQFSNSRSEMNVSTLELGDSALYLCASSLGPTGRAYEQYFGPGTRLTVT.

This chain uses TRBV14 with TRBJ2-2; tentative D call: TRBD2 (5 bases). The CDR3 covers 16 residues. CDR1 and CDR2 from the germline V gene are SGHDN and FVKESK. V shed 5 bases and J shed 6 bases, with 19 bases lying between them. In DNA form, the CDR3 reads TGTGCCAGCAGCACCGGGATTAAGGTATCCTCCGGGGAGCTGTTTTTT. Translating gives CASSTGIKVSSGELFF.

Notes on this clone: Within the sample, other DNA sequences also encode this same CDR3. This rearrangement joins TRBV19 to TRBJ2-7; TRBD1 is a possible D gene (6 bases). V dropped 3 bases and J dropped 6 bases, with 9 bases sitting between them. CDR1 LNHDA and CDR2 SQIVND come from the germline V gene (reference sequence). The CDR3 loop spans 12 amino acids. The CDR3 spells CASSIRGGEQYF. In DNA form, the CDR3 reads TGTGCCAGTAGTATCAGGGGCGGCGAGCAGTACTTC.

The CDR3 is CASSPGWAGYEQYF. The CDR3 DNA sequence: TGTGCCAGCAGCCCGGGTTGGGCGGGCTACGAGCAGTACTTC. The genes are TRBV7-2 and TRBJ2-7; perhaps TRBD2 as D (5 bases). CDR1 and CDR2 from the germline V gene are SGHTA and FQGNSA. Trimming removed 5 bases from V and 3 bases from J, with 14 bases in between. The CDR3 runs to 14 residues.

This chain joins TRBV6-5 and TRBJ1-1, with TRBD1 as a possible D gene (6 bases). The CDR3 totals 15 residues. Trimming removed 0 bases at V and 5 bases at J, with 13 bases between. Germline V lookup: CDR1 MNHEY, CDR2 SVGAGI. The CDR3 nucleotides are TGTGCCAGCAGTTACTCGAATACAGGGAATACTGAAGCTTTCTTT. Translated: CASSYSNTGNTEAFF.